Following are 5 T cell receptor beta chains from one sample sequenced in a study of identical twins. TCRdb analysed the 5' RACE reads with MiXCR anew, one entry per CDR3 protein. The repertoire holds about 700,000 distinct CDR3 sequences, with about 9.4% as singletons. These data also formed part of another study, on yellow fever vaccine responses in identical twins.

The material sequenced was PBMCs. These receptor sequences come from a woman aged 18-30 years in good health.

The chain links TRBV24-1 to TRBJ2-1; no clear D. This CDR3 spans 15 amino acids. CDR1 KGHDR and CDR2 SFDVKD come from the germline V gene. V lost 1 base to trimming and J lost 3 bases, with 9 bases between them. The CDR3 loop is CATSDFGSDYNEQFF. For the CDR3, the DNA is TGTGCCACCAGTGATTTCGGCTCAGACTACAATGAGCAGTTCTTC.

The J gene is TRBJ2-2, the V gene TRBV11-2; 9 nucleotides match TRBD1. J was trimmed by 0 bases and V by 4 bases; bases with no gene match: 3. The CDR3 runs 16 residues. Germline-derived CDR1 and CDR2 are SGHAT and FQNNGV. As DNA, the CDR3 is TGTGCCAGCAGCTGGAGGACAGGGGCGAACACCGGGGAGCTGTTTTTT. Its protein is CASSWRTGANTGELFF. Using reference TRBV11-2 and TRBJ2-2 for the parts outside the CDR3, the full variable domain is EAGVAQSPRYKIIEKRQSVAFWCNPISGHATLYWYQQILGQGPKLLIQFQNNGVVDDSQLPKDRFSAERLKGVDSTLKIQPAKLEDSAVYLCASSWRTGANTGELFFGEGSRLTVL.

This clonotype has at least ten counts. V gene TRBV3-1 combines with J gene TRBJ2-1, with 8 nucleotides matching TRBD2. The CDR3 is made up of 13 amino acids. Germline V gene sequence: CDR1 LGHDT, CDR2 YNNKEL (reference sequence). V was pared by 3 bases and J by 7 bases, with 2 bases of the junction left unmatched. The CDR3 region is CASSQAGGNEQFF. The CDR3 DNA sequence: TGTGCCAGCAGCCAGGCGGGGGGAAATGAGCAGTTCTTC.

This clonotype appeared many times. The chain joins TRBV6-1 to TRBJ2-1, with D perhaps TRBD1 (6 bases). The CDR3 sequence is 15 residues long. Looked up from germline, CDR1 is MNHNS and CDR2 is SASEGT. The V and J ends lost 8 bases and 4 bases respectively, with 18 bases between them. CDR3 residues: CASGFGRGNYNEQFF. CDR3 nucleotide sequence: TGTGCCAGCGGGTTTGGCAGGGGAAATTACAATGAGCAGTTCTTC.

The J gene is TRBJ1-6, the V gene TRBV7-9; 9 bases line up with TRBD1. The CDR3 contains 15 residues. Germline assignment: CDR1 SEHNR and CDR2 FQNEAQ (reference sequence). Germline trimming cut 1 base from V and 7 bases from J; bases unmatched to any gene: 2. Written as DNA, the CDR3 is TGTGCCAGCAGCTTAGGACAGGGGGTCAATTCACCCCTCCACTTT. Amino acids: CASSLGQGVNSPLHF.